The 10 T cell receptor beta chains below all came from one sample that was sequenced in a study of regulatory T cells in long-lasting Graves disease. The time point: persistent/refractory GD, antithyroid drugs over 5 years with positive TRAb. Construction of the TCR library relied on RNA isolated from PBMCs. Arm-PCR with iRepertoire HTBI primers amplified the CDR3 regions for these TCR beta libraries. MiXCR was run by TCRdb on the multiplex PCR reads, yielding one entry per CDR3 protein. This table has 650,000 to 850,000 distinct CDR3 sequences, around 30% appearing once. Sequencing used peripheral blood mononuclear cells (PBMCs), obtained when the disease was refractory, from a patient treated with antithyroid drugs. These receptors were collected from a female donor with Graves disease.

As to this clonotype: One end of the junction fails to match germline, which may point to a read error. V is TRBV27 and J is TRBJ2-7, with 7 bases lining up with TRBD1. CDR1 MNHEY and CDR2 SMNVEV come from the germline V gene (reference sequence). This CDR3 is built from 15 residues. CDR3 residues: CTSSPGTAPRGEQYF. CDR3 DNA sequence: TGTACCAGCAGTCCAGGGACAGCTCCTAGAGGCGAGCAGTACTTC.

CDR3 amino acids: CASSRRVAGSTDTQYF. CDR3 coding DNA: TGTGCCAGCAGCCGTCGGGTAGCGGGATCCACAGATACGCAGTATTTT. The chain is built from TRBV6-1 and TRBJ2-3, with 8 bases lining up with TRBD2. Unmatched junction bases numbered 10, after V lost 6 bases and J lost 2 bases. This CDR3 comprises 16 residues. The germline V gene encodes CDR1 MNHNS and CDR2 SASEGT.

The chain uses TRBV28 and TRBJ1-5, with 9 positions matching TRBD1. Trimming removed 8 bases from V and 5 bases from J; junction bases left unmatched: 10. Germline V gene sequence: CDR1 MDHEN, CDR2 SYDVKM. This CDR3 region has 15 residues. CDR3 amino acids: CASRDLRQGDQPQHF. CDR3 sequence (DNA): TGTGCCAGCCGGGACCTCAGACAGGGGGATCAGCCCCAGCATTTT.

This clonotype was seen only a few times. J is TRBJ2-7 and V is TRBV12-5, with TRBD2 matching 11 bases. Trimming took 4 bases from V and 6 from J; bases not matched to a gene: 5. Germline CDR1 is LGHNT and CDR2 is FRNRAP. This CDR3 contains 14 residues. As DNA, the CDR3 is TGTGCTAGTGGTTCGTTAGCGGGAGGGGTCGAGCAGTACTTC. Translation: CASGSLAGGVEQYF.

The chain recombines TRBV29-1 with TRBJ1-1; a possible D gene is TRBD1 (5 bases). The V gene lost 7 bases and the J gene lost 1 base, with 13 bases spanning the gap. The germline gives CDR1 SQVTM, CDR2 ANQGSEA. CDR3 length: 13 residues. As DNA, the CDR3 is TGCAGCGCCGGACACCGGCGGAACACTGAAGCTTTCTTT. The encoded protein is CSAGHRRNTEAFF.

This chain connects TRBV27 to TRBJ2-1; D possibly corresponds to TRBD2 (6 bases). Looked up from germline, CDR1 is MNHEY and CDR2 is SMNVEV (reference sequence). The length of the CDR3 is 15 residues. The V and J ends lost 1 base and 2 bases respectively, with 9 bases between them. CDR3 sequence: CASSLWRTTYNEQFF. CDR3 DNA: TGTGCCAGCAGTTTATGGAGGACTACCTACAATGAGCAGTTCTTC.

The chain combines TRBV5-1 with TRBJ1-1; possible D gene TRBD1, 5 bases. V was trimmed by 0 bases and J by 1 base, leaving 10 bases between them. Germline V gives CDR1 SGHRS, CDR2 YFSETQ. The CDR3 runs to 15 residues. CDR3 DNA sequence: TGCGCCAGCAGCTTGGCCCCGGGGACGAACACTGAAGCTTTCTTT. This translates into CASSLAPGTNTEAFF.

The chain uses TRBV29-1 and TRBJ2-5; D call uncertain. Germline V gives CDR1 SQVTM, CDR2 ANQGSEA. Trimming stripped 7 bases from V and 5 bases from J, with 14 bases between. The CDR3 is 12 residues long. In DNA, the CDR3 is TGCAGCGCCTCCGGGTCCTGGGAGACCCAGTACTTC. Protein sequence: CSASGSWETQYF.

The count of this clonotype is one. This chain uses TRBV3-1 with TRBJ1-1, with 7 nucleotides matching TRBD1. The CDR3 length is 16 residues. The J segment lost 6 bases and the V segment lost 4 bases, leaving 14 bases of the junction unmatched. Germline CDR1 reads LGHDT; CDR2 reads YNNKEL (reference sequence). The CDR3 sequence: CASSPFRTGSSAEAFF. In DNA form, the CDR3 reads TGTGCCAGCAGCCCATTTAGGACAGGTTCGTCCGCTGAAGCTTTCTTT.

This chain links TRBV6-9 with TRBJ1-1; 10 nucleotides match TRBD1. Germline CDR1 MNHGY, CDR2 SVAAGI. This CDR3 has 16 residues. The ends lost 3 bases at V and 5 bases at J; junction bases unmatched: 9. Here the CDR3 reads CASSYAPGQGRTEAFF. The CDR3 DNA sequence: TGTGCCAGCAGTTACGCCCCGGGACAGGGGAGGACTGAAGCTTTCTTT.